This TCR beta chain comes out of a study of neurological immune-mediated disorders. Trimming took 6 bases from V and 6 from J, leaving 12 bases between them. The CDR3 runs to 12 residues. Use was made of around 1 million CD4+ or CD8+ T cells in sorted libraries. This clonotype was found many times. Its antigen is still unknown. Overall study findings and caveats: Among expanded clones, no CDR3 amino acid sequences were shared across subjects, a pattern suggesting private repertoires in all groups. HTLV-1-associated myelopathy displayed the greatest TCR clonal expansion, and multiple sclerosis exhibited the smallest, lower than that of healthy controls.

The cDNA was synthesized by 5'RACE incorporating 10-nucleotide random UMIs. TCRdb re-called the 5' RACE reads with MiXCR, one entry per CDR3 protein. The sample holds about 39,000 distinct CDR3 sequences, around 7% seen once. The chain has TRBV12-3 or TRBV12-4 and TRBJ2-7; D call uncertain. This TCR was recovered from a man between 50 and 59 years old in good health. Source material: CD4+ T cells from blood. This CDR3 reads CASRENTAEQYF. In DNA form, the CDR3 reads TGTGCCAGCAGAGAGAATACGGCCGAGCAGTACTTC.